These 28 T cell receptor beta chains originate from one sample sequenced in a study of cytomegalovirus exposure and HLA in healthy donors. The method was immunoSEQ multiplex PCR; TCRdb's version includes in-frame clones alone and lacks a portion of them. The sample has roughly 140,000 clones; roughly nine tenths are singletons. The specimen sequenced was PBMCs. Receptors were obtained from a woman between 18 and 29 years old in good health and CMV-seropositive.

The CDR3 DNA is TGTGCCAGCGGGCGACGCGGGAGATCACACACAGATACGCAGTATTTT. Translation gives CASGRRGRSHTDTQYF. The V gene is TRBV7-9, the J gene TRBJ2-3, with 7 bases aligning to TRBD2. V lost 8 bases to trimming and J lost 2 bases; unmatched junction nucleotides: 13. Per the germline V gene, CDR1 is SEHNR and CDR2 is FQNEAQ (reference sequence). The CDR3 is made up of 16 amino acids.

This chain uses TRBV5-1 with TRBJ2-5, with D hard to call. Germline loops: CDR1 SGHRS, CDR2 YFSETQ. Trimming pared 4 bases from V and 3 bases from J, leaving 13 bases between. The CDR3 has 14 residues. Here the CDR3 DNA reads TGCGCCAGCAGCCCCTCGTCCACAGAAGAGACCCAGTACTTC. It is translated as CASSPSSTEETQYF.

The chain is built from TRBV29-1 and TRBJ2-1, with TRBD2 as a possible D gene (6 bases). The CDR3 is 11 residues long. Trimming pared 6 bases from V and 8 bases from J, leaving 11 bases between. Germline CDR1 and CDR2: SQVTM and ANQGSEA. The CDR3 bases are TGCAGCGTGGATAGCGGTGATGAGCAGTTCTTC. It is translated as CSVDSGDEQFF.

CDR3: CASSEVNYEQYF. The CDR3, as DNA: TGTGCCAGCAGTGAAGTAAACTACGAGCAGTACTTC. The V and J genes are TRBV2 and TRBJ2-7; D is uncertain. Germline V gives CDR1 SNHLY, CDR2 FYNNEI. V lost 1 base and J 3 bases, leaving 4 bases between the germline ends. The CDR3 is made up of 12 amino acids.

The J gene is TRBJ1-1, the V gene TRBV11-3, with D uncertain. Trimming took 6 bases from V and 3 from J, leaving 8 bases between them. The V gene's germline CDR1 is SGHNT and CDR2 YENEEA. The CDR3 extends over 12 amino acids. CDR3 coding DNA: TGTGCCAGCAGTCTGAGGGACACTGAAGCTTTCTTT. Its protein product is CASSLRDTEAFF. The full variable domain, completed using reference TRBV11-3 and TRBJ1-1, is EAGVVQSPRYKIIEKKQPVAFWCNPISGHNTLYWYLQNLGQGPELLIRYENEEAVDDSQLPKDRFSAERLKGVDSTLKIQPAELGDSAVYLCASSLRDTEAFFGQGTRLTVV.

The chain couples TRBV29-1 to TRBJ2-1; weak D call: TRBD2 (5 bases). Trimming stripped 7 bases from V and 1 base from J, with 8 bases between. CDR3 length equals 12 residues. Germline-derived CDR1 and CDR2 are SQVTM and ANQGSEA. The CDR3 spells CSASGSYNEQFF. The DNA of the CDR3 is TGCAGCGCGAGCGGTTCCTACAATGAGCAGTTCTTC.

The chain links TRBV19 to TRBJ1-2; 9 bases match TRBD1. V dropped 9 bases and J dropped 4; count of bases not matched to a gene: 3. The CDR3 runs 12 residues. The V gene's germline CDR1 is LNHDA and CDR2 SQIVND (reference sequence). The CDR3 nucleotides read TGTGCCAGAGGGGACAGGGTCTATGGCTACACCTTC. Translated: CARGDRVYGYTF.

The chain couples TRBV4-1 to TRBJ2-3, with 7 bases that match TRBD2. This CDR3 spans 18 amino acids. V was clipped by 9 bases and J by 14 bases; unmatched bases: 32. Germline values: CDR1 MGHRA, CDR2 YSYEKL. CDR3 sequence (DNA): TGCGCCAGTCGTGGGTCTAGCGGAGAAAACGGAAGAGAAAGAGGAACGTATTTT. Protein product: CASRGSSGENGRERGTYF.

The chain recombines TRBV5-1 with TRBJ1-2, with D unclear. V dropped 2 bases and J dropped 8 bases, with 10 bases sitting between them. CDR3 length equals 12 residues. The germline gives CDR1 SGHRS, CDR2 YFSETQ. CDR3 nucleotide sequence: TGCGCCAGCAGCTTTGCCAGTAGCGGCTACACCTTC. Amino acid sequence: CASSFASSGYTF.

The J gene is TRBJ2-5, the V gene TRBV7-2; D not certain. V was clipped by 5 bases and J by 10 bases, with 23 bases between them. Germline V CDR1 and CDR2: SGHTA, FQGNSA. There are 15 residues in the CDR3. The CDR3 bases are TGTGCCAGCAGCCCACCTCCGGGTATAAGAGAAAACCAGTACTTC. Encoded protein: CASSPPPGIRENQYF.

The CDR3 spells CAWSRTGGTEAFF. Written as DNA, the CDR3 is TGTGCCTGGTCCCGGACAGGAGGGACTGAAGCTTTCTTT. The chain uses TRBV30 and TRBJ1-1; 7 bases fit TRBD1. Germline CDR1 reads GTSNPN; CDR2 reads SVGIG (reference sequence). The CDR3 has 13 residues. Trimming took 5 bases from V and 5 from J; bases not matched to a gene: 8.

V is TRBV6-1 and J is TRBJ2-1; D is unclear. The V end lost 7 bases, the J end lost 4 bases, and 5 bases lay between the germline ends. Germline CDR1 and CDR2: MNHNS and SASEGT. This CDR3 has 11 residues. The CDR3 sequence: CASTGYNEQFF. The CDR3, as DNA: TGTGCCAGCACGGGTTACAATGAGCAGTTCTTC.

CDR3 amino acids: CASSFRTGSYRTQYF. CDR3 DNA sequence: TGTGCCAGCAGCTTCCGGACAGGGTCCTACAGGACCCAGTACTTC. The genes are TRBV11-3 and TRBJ2-5; 8 bases are shared with TRBD1. Looked up from germline, CDR1 is SGHNT and CDR2 is YENEEA. The CDR3 has 15 residues. With V trimmed by 3 bases and J by 7 bases, 10 bases remained unmatched.

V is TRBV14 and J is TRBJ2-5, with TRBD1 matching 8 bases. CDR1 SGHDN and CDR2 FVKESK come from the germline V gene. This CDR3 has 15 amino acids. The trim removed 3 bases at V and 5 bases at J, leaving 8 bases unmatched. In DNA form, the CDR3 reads TGTGCCAGCAGCCAGGACAGGGCCGTCGGCGAGACCCAGTACTTC. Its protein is CASSQDRAVGETQYF.

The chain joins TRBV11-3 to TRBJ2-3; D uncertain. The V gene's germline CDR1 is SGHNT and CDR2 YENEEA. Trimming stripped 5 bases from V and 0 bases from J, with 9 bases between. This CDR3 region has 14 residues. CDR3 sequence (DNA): TGTGCCAGCAGCCTGGGCAGGAGCACAGATACGCAGTATTTT. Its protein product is CASSLGRSTDTQYF.

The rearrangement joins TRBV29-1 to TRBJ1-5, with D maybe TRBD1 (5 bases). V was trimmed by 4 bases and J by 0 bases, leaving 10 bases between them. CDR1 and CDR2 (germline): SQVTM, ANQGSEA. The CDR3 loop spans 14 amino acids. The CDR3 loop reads CSVVTGHSNQPQHF. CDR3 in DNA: TGCAGCGTTGTAACAGGTCATAGCAATCAGCCCCAGCATTTT.

CDR3 nucleotide sequence: TGTGCCAGCAGCGTAGTCGGGAGCACCGGGGAGCTGTTTTTT. It specifies CASSVVGSTGELFF. V usage is TRBV9 and J usage is TRBJ2-2, with D perhaps matching TRBD2 (6 bases). The CDR3 spans 14 residues. CDR1 and CDR2 (germline): SGDLS, YYNGEE. V lost 0 bases to trimming and J lost 4 bases, with 7 bases between them.

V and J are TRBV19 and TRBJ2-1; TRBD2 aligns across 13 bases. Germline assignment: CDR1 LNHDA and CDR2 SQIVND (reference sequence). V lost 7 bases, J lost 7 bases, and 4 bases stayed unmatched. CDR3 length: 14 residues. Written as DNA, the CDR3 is TGTGCCAGTACCCTACTAGCGGGAGGGAATGAGCAGTTCTTC. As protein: CASTLLAGGNEQFF.

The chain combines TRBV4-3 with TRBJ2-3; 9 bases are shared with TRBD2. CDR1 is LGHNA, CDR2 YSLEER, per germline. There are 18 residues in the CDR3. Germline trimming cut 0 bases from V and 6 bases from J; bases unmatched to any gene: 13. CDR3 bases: TGCGCCAGCAGCCAAGATTTGACTAGCGGCCAAGGGCCGGATACGCAGTATTTT. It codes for CASSQDLTSGQGPDTQYF.

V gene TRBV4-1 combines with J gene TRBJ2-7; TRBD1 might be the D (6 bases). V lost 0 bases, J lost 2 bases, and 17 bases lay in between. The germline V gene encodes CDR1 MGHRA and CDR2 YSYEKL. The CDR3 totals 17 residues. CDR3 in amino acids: CASSQDNQLWGPYEQYF. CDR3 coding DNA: TGCGCCAGCAGCCAAGATAATCAGCTGTGGGGGCCCTACGAGCAGTACTTC.

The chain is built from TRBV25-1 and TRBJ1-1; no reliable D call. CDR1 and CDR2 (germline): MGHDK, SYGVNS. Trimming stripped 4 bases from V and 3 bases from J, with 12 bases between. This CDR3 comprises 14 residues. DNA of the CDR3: TGTGCCAGCAGTGGGCCCGAACCCCACACTGAAGCTTTCTTT. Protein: CASSGPEPHTEAFF. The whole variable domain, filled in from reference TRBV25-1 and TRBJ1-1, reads EADIYQTPRYLVIGTGKKITLECSQTMGHDKMYWYQQDPGMELHLIHYSYGVNSTEKGDLSSESTVSRIRTEHFPLTLESARPSHTSQYLCASSGPEPHTEAFFGQGTRLTVV.

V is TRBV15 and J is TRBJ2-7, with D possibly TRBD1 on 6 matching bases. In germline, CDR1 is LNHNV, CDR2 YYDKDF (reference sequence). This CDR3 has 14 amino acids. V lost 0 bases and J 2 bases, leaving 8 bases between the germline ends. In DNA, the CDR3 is TGTGCCACCAGCAGAGATACAGGGACCTACGAGCAGTACTTC. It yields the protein CATSRDTGTYEQYF. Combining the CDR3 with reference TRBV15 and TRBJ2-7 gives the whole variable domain DAMVIQNPRYQVTQFGKPVTLSCSQTLNHNVMYWYQQKSSQAPKLLFHYYDKDFNNEADTPDNFQSRRPNTSFCFLDIRSPGLGDTAMYLCATSRDTGTYEQYFGPGTRLTVT.

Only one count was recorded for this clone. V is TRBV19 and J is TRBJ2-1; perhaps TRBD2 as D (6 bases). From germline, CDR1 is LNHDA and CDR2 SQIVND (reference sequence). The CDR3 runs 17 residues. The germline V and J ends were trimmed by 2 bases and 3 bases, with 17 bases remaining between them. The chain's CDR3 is CASSIRTGTGDYNEQFF. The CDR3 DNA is TGTGCCAGTAGTATAAGAACCGGGACTGGAGACTACAATGAGCAGTTCTTC.

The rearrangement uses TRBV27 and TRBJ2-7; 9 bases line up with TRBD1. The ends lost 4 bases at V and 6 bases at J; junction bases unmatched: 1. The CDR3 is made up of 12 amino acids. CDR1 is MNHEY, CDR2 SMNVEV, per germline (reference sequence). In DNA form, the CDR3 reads TGTGCCAGCAGTTCACAGGGGGCCGAGCAGTACTTC. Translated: CASSSQGAEQYF.

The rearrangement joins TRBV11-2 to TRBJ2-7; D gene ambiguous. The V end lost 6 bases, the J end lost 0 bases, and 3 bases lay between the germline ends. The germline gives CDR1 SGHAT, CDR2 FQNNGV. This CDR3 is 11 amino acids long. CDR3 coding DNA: TGTGCCAGCAGATACTCCTACGAGCAGTACTTC. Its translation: CASRYSYEQYF.

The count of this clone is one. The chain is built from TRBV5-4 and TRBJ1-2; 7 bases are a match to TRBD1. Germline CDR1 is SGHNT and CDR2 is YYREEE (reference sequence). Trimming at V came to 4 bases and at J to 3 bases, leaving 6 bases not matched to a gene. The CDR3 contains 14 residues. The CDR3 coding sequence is TGTGCCAGCAGCCGTCCCGACAGGGACTATGGCTACACCTTC. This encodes CASSRPDRDYGYTF.

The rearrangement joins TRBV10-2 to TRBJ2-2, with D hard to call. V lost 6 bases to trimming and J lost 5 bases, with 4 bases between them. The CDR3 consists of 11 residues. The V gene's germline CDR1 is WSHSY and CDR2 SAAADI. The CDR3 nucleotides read TGCGCCAGCAGCCTAACCGGGGAGCTGTTTTTT. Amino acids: CASSLTGELFF.

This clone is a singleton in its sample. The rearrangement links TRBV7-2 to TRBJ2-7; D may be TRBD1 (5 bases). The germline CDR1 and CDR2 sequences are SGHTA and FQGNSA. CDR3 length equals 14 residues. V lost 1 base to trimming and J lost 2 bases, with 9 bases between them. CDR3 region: CASSLGRVAYEQYF. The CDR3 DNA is TGTGCCAGCAGCTTAGGCAGGGTCGCCTACGAGCAGTACTTC.